The 14 T cell receptor beta chains in this list originate from one sample, sequenced in a study of blood T cell repertoires in COVID-19. TCRdb's copy holds only in-frame clones and misses some; the assay was immunoSEQ multiplex PCR. The table records about 160,000 clones, approximately 95% of them present only once. The sequenced material came from peripheral blood. The receptors here all came from a woman aged 50 to 60 with acute or convalescent COVID-19.

V and J are TRBV20-1 and TRBJ2-7; D ambiguous. Per germline, CDR1 DFQATT and CDR2 SNEGSKA (reference sequence). This CDR3 contains 13 residues. Trimming took off 3 bases at V and 5 bases at J, with 14 bases between the two ends. CDR3 in DNA: TGCAGTGCTAGTATGGCTGCTCGGGACGAGCAGTACTTC. Its translation: CSASMAARDEQYF.

The chain is built from TRBV5-1 and TRBJ1-4; D is uncertain. The CDR3 is 13 amino acids. V was cut by 6 bases and J by 5 bases, with 11 bases left in between. CDR1 is SGHRS and CDR2 is YFSETQ in the germline V gene. This CDR3 reads CASTAGENEKLFF. The CDR3, as DNA: TGCGCCAGCACCGCGGGAGAGAATGAAAAACTGTTTTTT. The complete variable domain, with remaining parts taken from reference TRBV5-1 and TRBJ1-4, reads KAGVTQTPRYLIKTRGQQVTLSCSPISGHRSVSWYQQTPGQGLQFLFEYFSETQRNKGNFPGRFSGRQFSNSRSEMNVSTLELGDSALYLCASTAGENEKLFFGSGTQLSVL.

The chain combines TRBV27 with TRBJ2-1, with 9 bases that match TRBD1. CDR1 is MNHEY, CDR2 SMNVEV, per germline (reference sequence). This CDR3 is built from 15 residues. The V segment lost 4 bases and the J segment 5 bases; nucleotides outside the gene matches: 6. The CDR3 DNA reads as TGTGCCAGCAGTTCCGGACAGGGGCGAGACAATGAGCAGTTCTTC. Its translation is CASSSGQGRDNEQFF.

J is TRBJ1-4 and V is TRBV5-1; no reliable D call. Per the germline V gene, CDR1 is SGHRS and CDR2 is YFSETQ. The CDR3 sequence is 14 residues long. Trimming stripped 3 bases from V and 6 bases from J, with 12 bases between. This CDR3 is CASSSGNLDEKLFF. CDR3 nucleotide sequence: TGCGCCAGCAGCTCGGGGAATCTCGATGAAAAACTGTTTTTT.

This chain links TRBV13 with TRBJ1-2, with 8 bases fitting TRBD1. This CDR3 is built from 15 residues. V lost 4 bases and J lost 0; bases outside the gene matches: 4. Germline V gene data show CDR1 as PRHDT and CDR2 as FYEKMQ (reference sequence). CDR3 DNA: TGTGCCAGCAGCTCAGACAGGGGCACTAACTATGGCTACACCTTC. Protein product: CASSSDRGTNYGYTF.

CDR3 loop: CATYRGSITEAFF. DNA for the CDR3: TGTGCCACCTACCGGGGTTCGATCACTGAAGCTTTCTTT. The chain has TRBV6-5 and TRBJ1-1; no firm D call. Trimming took 10 bases from V and 4 from J, leaving 16 bases between them. Germline loops: CDR1 MNHEY, CDR2 SVGAGI. The CDR3 consists of 13 residues.

The rearrangement uses TRBV19 and TRBJ1-2; perhaps TRBD1 as D (6 bases). The CDR3 is made up of 14 amino acids. CDR1 and CDR2 (germline): LNHDA, SQIVND (reference sequence). Trimming removed 5 bases at V and 3 bases at J, with 13 bases between. CDR3 sequence: CASSGGREDYGYTF. The CDR3 DNA sequence: TGTGCCAGTAGTGGGGGCAGGGAAGACTATGGCTACACCTTC.

The chain combines TRBV2 with TRBJ2-5; TRBD2 aligns across 11 bases. CDR1 SNHLY and CDR2 FYNNEI come from the germline V gene. Germline trimming cut 3 bases from V and 4 bases from J; bases unmatched to any gene: 7. The CDR3 is 16 amino acids. CDR3 DNA: TGTGCCAGCAGTGATGGGCTAGCGGGGGGAGGAGAGACCCAGTACTTC. Protein: CASSDGLAGGGETQYF.

This clone showed up just once. The V call is TRBV2, the J call TRBJ1-4; TRBD1 agrees at 7 bases. This CDR3 is 14 amino acids long. Unmatched junction bases numbered 7, after V lost 4 bases and J lost 8 bases. Germline values: CDR1 SNHLY, CDR2 FYNNEI. This chain's CDR3 is CASSGRGRREKLFF. The CDR3 DNA reads as TGTGCCAGCAGTGGGAGGGGGCGAAGGGAAAAACTGTTTTTT. Filled out from reference TRBV2 and TRBJ1-4, the complete variable domain reads EPEVTQTPSHQVTQMGQEVILRCVPISNHLYFYWYRQILGQKVEFLVSFYNNEISEKSEIFDDQFSVERPDGSNFTLKIRSTKLEDSAMYFCASSGRGRREKLFFGSGTQLSVL.

This clone was seen only a few times. This chain connects TRBV3-1 (or the pseudogene TRBV3-2) to TRBJ1-4; 7 bases map to TRBD1. This CDR3 contains 17 residues. Trimming cost V 1 base and J 7 bases; bases outside gene matches: 12. Per the germline V gene, CDR1 is LGHDT and CDR2 is YNNKEL (reference sequence). CDR3 nucleotides: TGTGCCAGCAGCCAAGCGCCTCCGGTGACAGGGAGTGAAAAACTGTTTTTT. It codes for CASSQAPPVTGSEKLFF.

The V gene is TRBV24-1, the J gene TRBJ2-1; D is perhaps TRBD2 (7 bases). Germline CDR1 is KGHDR and CDR2 is SFDVKD. The V and J ends lost 9 bases and 14 bases respectively, with 19 bases between them. The CDR3 covers 12 residues. CDR3 in DNA: TGTGCCACCTCCCCCGCGGGGGCGAGAAAGTTCTTC. This codes for CATSPAGARKFF.

This clone was seen once. The chain recombines TRBV6-5 with TRBJ2-7; 9 nucleotides agree with TRBD1. The CDR3 runs 14 residues. Germline V gene lookup returns CDR1 MNHEY and CDR2 SVGAGI. J gave up 3 bases and V 6 bases, and 6 bases lay outside the gene matches. CDR3 nucleotide sequence: TGTGCCAGCAGGCAGGGACAGGGTGGCTACGAGCAGTACTTC. It is translated as CASRQGQGGYEQYF.

The chain carries TRBV5-6 and TRBJ1-1; the D is unclear. V lost 4 bases and J lost 0, with 16 bases in between. There are 16 residues in the CDR3. Germline CDR1 is SGHDT and CDR2 is YYEEEE. The CDR3 loop reads CASSPSGTPLNTEAFF. As DNA, the CDR3 is TGTGCCAGCAGCCCATCGGGAACTCCCTTGAACACTGAAGCTTTCTTT.

This rearrangement joins TRBV30 to TRBJ1-5, with D unclear. V dropped 1 base and J dropped 9 bases, with 13 bases sitting between them. Germline V gives CDR1 GTSNPN, CDR2 SVGIG (reference sequence). The CDR3 runs to 13 residues. CDR3 sequence: CAWSAQGRWPQHF. The CDR3 DNA reads TGTGCCTGGAGTGCCCAAGGGAGGTGGCCCCAGCATTTT.